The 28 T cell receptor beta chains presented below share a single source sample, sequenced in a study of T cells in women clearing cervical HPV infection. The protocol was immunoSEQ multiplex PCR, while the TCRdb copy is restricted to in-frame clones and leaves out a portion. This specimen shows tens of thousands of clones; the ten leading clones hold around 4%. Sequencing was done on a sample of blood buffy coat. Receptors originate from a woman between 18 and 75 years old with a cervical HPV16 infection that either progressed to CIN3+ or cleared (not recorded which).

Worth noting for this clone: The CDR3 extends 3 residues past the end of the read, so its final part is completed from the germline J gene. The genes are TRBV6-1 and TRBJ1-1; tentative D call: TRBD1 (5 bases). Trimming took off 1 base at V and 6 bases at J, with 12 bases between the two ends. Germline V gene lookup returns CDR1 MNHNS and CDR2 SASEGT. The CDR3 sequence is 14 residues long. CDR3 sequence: CASSEGGVRAEAFF. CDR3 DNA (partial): TGTGCCAGCAGTGAAGGGGGGGTCCGGGCTGAA.

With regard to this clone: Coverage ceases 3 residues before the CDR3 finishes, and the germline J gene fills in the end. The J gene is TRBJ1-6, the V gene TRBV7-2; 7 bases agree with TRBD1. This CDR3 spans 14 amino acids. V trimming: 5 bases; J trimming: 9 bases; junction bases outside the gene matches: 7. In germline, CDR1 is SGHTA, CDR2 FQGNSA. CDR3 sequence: CASSALGGLSPLHF. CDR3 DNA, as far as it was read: TGTGCCAGCAGCGCACTAGGGGGCCTTTCACCC.

The CDR3 DNA, read in part, is TGTGCCAGTAGCCCGGGACTAGCTGGTAATGAC. This encodes CASSPGLAGND. The CDR3, in full, reads CASSPGLAGNDYTF. V is TRBV19 and J is TRBJ1-2, with D possibly TRBD1 on 5 matching bases. The sequence runs out 3 residues before the end of the CDR3; the remainder is reconstructed from the germline J gene. CDR1 is LNHDA, CDR2 SQIVND, per germline (reference sequence). The CDR3 runs 14 residues. Based on the CDR3 plus reference TRBV19 and TRBJ1-2, the full variable domain is DGGITQSPKYLFRKEGQNVTLSCEQNLNHDAMYWYRQDPGQGLRLIYYSQIVNDFQKGDIAEGYSVSREKKESFPLTVTSAQKNPTAFYLCASSPGLAGNDYTFGSGTRLTVV.

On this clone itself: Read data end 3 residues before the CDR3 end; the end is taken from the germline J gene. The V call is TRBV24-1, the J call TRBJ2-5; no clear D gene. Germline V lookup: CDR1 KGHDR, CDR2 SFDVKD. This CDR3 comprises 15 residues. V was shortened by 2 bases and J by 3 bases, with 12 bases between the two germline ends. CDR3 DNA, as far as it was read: TGTGCCACCAGTGATTCCCCGGCAGGAGAAGAGACC. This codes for CATSDSPAGEET. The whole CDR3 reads CATSDSPAGEETQYF.

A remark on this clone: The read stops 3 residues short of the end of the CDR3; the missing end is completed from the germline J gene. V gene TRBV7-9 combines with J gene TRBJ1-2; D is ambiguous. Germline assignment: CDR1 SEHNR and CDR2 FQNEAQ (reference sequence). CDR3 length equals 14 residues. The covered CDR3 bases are TGTGCCAGCAGCCCGATTAGCGGATACAATGAC. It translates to CASSPISGYND. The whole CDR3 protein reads CASSPISGYNDYTF.

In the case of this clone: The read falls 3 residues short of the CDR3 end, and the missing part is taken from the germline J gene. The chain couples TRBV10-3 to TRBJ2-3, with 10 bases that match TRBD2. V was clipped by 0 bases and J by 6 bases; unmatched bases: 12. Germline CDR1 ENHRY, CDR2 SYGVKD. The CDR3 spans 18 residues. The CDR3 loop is CAISESQQELAGPDTQYF. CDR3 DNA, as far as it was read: TGTGCCATCAGTGAGTCCCAGCAAGAACTAGCGGGACCTGATACG.

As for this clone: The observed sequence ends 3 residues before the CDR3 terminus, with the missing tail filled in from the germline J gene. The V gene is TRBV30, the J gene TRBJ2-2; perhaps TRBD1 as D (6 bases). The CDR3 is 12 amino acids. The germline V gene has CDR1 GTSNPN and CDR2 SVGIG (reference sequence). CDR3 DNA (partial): TGTGCCTGGAGTGCACAGGGTGTAAAG. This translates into CAWSAQGVK. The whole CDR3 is CAWSAQGVKLFF.

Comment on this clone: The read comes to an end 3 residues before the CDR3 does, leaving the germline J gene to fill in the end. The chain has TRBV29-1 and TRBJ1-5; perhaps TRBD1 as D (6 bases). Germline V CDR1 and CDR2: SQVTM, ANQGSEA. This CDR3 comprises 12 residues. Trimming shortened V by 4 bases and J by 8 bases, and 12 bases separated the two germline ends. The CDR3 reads CSVGGGLEPQHF. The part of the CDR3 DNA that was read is TGCAGCGTTGGGGGGGGCCTTGAGCCC.

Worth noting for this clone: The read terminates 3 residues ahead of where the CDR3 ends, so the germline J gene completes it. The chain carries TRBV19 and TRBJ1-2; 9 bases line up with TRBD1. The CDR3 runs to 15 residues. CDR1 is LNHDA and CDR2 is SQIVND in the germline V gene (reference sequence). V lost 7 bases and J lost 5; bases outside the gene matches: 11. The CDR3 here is CASTEGTGFGYGYTF. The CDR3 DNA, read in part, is TGTGCCAGTACCGAAGGGACAGGGTTTGGTTATGGC.

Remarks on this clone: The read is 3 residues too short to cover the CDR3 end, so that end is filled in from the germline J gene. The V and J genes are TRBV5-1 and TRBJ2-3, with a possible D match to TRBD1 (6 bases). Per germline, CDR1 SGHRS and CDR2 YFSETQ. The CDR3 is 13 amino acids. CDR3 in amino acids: CASSRLPGQPQYF. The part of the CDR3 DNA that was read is TGCGCCAGCAGCCGCCTACCCGGACAGCCG.

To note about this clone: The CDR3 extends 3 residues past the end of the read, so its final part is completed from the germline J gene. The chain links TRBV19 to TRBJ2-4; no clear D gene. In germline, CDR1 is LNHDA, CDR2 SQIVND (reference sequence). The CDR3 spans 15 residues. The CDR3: CASSFVWSPNYGQYF. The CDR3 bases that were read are TGTGCCAGTAGTTTTGTCTGGTCTCCTAACTATGGT.

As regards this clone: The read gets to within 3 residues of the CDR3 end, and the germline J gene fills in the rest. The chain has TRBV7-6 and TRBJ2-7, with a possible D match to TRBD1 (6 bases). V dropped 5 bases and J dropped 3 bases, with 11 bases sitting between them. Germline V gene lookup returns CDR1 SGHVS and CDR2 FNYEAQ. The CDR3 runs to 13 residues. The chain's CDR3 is CASSPGQIYEQYF. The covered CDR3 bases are TGTGCCAGCAGCCCGGGACAAATCTACGAG.

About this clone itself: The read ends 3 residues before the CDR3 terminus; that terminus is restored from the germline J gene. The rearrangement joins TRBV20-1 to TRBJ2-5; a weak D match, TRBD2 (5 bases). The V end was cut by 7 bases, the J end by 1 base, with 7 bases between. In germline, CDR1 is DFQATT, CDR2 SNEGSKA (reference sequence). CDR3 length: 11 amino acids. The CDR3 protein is CSVSGQETQYF. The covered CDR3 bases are TGCAGTGTGAGCGGCCAAGAGACC.

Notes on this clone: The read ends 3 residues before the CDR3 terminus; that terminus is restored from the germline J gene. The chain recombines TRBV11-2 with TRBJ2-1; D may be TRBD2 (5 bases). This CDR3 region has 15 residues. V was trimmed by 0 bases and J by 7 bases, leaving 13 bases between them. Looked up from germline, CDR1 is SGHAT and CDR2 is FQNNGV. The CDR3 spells CASSLEGGLINEQFF. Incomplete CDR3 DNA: TGTGCCAGCAGCTTAGAAGGAGGACTTATAAATGAG.

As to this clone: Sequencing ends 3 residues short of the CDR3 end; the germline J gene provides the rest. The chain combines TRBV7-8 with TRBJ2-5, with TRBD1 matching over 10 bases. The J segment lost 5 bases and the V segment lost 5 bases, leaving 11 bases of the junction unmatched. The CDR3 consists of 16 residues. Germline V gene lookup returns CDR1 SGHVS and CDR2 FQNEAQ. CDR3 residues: CASSSSGTGVGETQYF. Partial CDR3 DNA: TGTGCCAGCAGCAGTTCCGGGACAGGGGTAGGGGAGACC.

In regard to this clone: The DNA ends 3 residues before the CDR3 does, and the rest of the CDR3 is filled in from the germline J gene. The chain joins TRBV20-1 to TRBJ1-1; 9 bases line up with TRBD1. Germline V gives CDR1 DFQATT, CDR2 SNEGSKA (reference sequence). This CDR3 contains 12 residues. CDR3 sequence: CSAGQGTREAFF. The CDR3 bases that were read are TGCAGTGCAGGACAGGGGACGAGGGAA.

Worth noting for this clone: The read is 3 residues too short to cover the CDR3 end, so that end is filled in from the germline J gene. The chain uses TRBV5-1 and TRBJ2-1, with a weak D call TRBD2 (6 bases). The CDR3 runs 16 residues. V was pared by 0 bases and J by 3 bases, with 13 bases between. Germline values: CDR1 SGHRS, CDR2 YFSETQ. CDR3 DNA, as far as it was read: TGCGCCAGCAGCTTGGGGTATGCGGGATACTACAATGAG. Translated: CASSLGYAGYYNE. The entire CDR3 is CASSLGYAGYYNEQFF.

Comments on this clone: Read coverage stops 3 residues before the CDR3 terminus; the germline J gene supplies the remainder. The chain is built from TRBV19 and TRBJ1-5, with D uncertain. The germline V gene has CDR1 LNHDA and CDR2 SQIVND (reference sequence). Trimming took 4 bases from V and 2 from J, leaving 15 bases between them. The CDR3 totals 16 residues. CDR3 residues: CASSTIRLMGNQPQHF. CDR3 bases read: TGTGCCAGTAGTACCATCAGGCTAATGGGCAATCAGCCC.

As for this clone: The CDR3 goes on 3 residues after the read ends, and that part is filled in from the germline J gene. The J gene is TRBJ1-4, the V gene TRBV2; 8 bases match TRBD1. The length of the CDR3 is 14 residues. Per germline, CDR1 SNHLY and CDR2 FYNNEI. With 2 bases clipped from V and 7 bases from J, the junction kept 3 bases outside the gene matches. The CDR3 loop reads CASSEQGASEKLFF. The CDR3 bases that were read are TGTGCCAGCAGTGAACAGGGGGCGAGTGAAAAA.

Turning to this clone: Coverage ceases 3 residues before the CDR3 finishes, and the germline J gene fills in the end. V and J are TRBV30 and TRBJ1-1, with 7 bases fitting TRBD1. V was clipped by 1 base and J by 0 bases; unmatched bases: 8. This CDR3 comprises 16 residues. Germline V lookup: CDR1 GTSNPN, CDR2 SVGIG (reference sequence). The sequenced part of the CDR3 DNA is TGTGCCTGGAGTGGGGGAAAAGGGGGCATGAACACTGAA. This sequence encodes CAWSGGKGGMNTE. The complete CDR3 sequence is CAWSGGKGGMNTEAFF.

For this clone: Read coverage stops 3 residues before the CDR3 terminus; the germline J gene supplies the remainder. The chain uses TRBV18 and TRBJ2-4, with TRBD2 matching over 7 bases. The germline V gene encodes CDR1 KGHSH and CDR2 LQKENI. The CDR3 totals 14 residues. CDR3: CASSTAPGDYGQYF. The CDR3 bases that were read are TGTGCCAGCTCGACAGCCCCGGGGGACTATGGT.

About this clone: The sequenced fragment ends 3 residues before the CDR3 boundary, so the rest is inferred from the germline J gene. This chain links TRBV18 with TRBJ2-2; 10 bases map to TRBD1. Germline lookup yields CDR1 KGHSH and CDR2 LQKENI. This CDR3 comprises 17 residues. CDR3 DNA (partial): TGTGCCAGCTCACCGGTGACAGGGGGCGGCTATGGTGAAAAG. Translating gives CASSPVTGGGYGEK. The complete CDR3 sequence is CASSPVTGGGYGEKLFF.

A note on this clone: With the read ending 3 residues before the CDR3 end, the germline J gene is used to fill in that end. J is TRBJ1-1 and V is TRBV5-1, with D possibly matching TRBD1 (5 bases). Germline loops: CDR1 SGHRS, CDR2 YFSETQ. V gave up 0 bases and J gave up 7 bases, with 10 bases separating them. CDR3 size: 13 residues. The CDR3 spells CASSLEGAYEAFF. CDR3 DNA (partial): TGCGCCAGCAGCTTGGAAGGGGCCTATGAA.

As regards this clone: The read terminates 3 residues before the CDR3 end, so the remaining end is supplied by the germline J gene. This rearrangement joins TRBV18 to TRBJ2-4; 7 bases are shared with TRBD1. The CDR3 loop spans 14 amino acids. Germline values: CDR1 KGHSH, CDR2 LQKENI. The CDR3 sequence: CASSPGRGNYGQYF. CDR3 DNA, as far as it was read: TGTGCCAGCTCACCCGGCAGGGGGAACTATGGT.

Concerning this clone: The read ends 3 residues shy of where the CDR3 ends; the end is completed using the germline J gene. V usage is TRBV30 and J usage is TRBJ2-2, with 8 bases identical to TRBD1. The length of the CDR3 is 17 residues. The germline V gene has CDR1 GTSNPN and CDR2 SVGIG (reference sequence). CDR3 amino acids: CAWTPDRASSGANVLFF. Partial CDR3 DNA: TGTGCCTGGACTCCGGACAGGGCGAGCTCTGGGGCCAACGTG.

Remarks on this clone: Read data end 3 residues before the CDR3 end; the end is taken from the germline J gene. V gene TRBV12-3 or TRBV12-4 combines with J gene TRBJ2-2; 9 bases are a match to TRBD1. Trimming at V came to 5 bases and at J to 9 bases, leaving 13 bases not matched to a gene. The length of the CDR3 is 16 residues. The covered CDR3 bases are TGTGCCAGCAGTCCCCCGGACAGGGGAAGAGGCCGGGAG. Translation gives CASSPPDRGRGRE. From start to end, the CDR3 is CASSPPDRGRGRELFF.

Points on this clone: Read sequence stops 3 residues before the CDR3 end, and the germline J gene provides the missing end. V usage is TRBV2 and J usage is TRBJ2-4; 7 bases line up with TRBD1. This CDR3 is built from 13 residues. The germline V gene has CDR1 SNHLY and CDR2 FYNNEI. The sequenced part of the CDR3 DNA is TGTGCCAGCAGTGGGGACAGCCTCTATGGT. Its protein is CASSGDSLYG. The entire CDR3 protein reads CASSGDSLYGQYF.

CDR3 DNA (partial): TGTGCCAGCTCACCCTACGGACAGAGAGCCCAAGAGACG. Amino acid sequence: CASSPYGQRAQET. The CDR3 in its entirety is CASSPYGQRAQETQYF. This chain connects TRBV18 to TRBJ2-3, with D maybe TRBD1 (6 bases). The CDR3 extends 3 residues past the end of the read, so its final part is completed from the germline J gene. The germline gives CDR1 KGHSH, CDR2 LQKENI. The length of the CDR3 is 16 residues.